This T cell receptor beta chain was sequenced during a study of long-term antiretroviral therapy in people with HIV. Study results and limitations: When set beside controls, HIV repertoires had CDR3 length ranges that were narrower.

Worth noting for this clone: Its specificity is unknown.

The libraries were made with immunoSEQ v3.0 at survey level. Some clones are missing from TCRdb's copy, which holds only in-frame ones; the method was immunoSEQ multiplex PCR. The sample has some 23,000 clones; 76% are singletons. The CDR3 runs 15 residues. Germline loops: CDR1 SGHDT, CDR2 YYEEEE. V lost 5 bases, J lost 4 bases, and 9 bases stayed unmatched. The TCR sequence derives from a woman between 35 and 50 years old with HIV. V and J are TRBV5-6 and TRBJ2-7, with TRBD1 matching 10 bases. Sequencing was performed on unsorted PBMCs, taken 1.1 years before starting antiretroviral therapy. This CDR3 is CASRPQDRGGYEQYF. The CDR3 bases are TGTGCCAGCAGACCTCAGGACAGGGGGGGGTACGAGCAGTACTTC.